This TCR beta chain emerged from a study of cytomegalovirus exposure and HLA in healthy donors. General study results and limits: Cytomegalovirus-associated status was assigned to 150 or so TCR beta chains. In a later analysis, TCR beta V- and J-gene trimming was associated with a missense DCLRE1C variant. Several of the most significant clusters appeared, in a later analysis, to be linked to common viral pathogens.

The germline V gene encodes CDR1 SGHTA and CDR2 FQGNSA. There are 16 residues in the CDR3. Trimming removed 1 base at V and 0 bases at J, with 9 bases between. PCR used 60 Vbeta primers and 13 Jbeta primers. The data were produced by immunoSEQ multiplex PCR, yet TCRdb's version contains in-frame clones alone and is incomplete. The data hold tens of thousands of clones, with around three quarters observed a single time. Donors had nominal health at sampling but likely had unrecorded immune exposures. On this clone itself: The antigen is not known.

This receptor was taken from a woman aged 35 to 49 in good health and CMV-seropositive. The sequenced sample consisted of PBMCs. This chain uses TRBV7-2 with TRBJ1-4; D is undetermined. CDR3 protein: CASSLVPFSTNEKLFF. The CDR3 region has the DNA TGTGCCAGCAGCTTAGTCCCCTTTTCAACTAATGAAAAACTGTTTTTT.